The 2 T cell receptor beta chains reported below all come from one sample, sequenced in a study of CD4+ T cells in melanoma. TCRdb's table, derived via immunoSEQ multiplex PCR, lists solely in-frame clones and lacks some. The sample carries roughly 6,900 clones, 50% to 75% recorded once. The sequenced sample was cells from a culture (not recorded whether cultured in vitro). The receptor set was obtained from a human donor with melanoma.

The chain recombines TRBV7-9 with TRBJ1-1; D is ambiguous. Germline loops: CDR1 SEHNR, CDR2 FQNEAQ (reference sequence). The V end lost 5 bases, the J end lost 1 base, and 11 bases lay between the germline ends. The CDR3 runs 14 residues. The CDR3 nucleotides read TGTGCCAGCAGCCAAGAGGGTGGGAACACTGAAGCTTTCTTT. It translates to CASSQEGGNTEAFF.

There are a few counts of this clone. This chain connects TRBV29-1 to TRBJ2-6; weak D call: TRBD1 (6 bases). V lost 7 bases to trimming and J lost 0 bases, with 10 bases between them. Germline V lookup: CDR1 SQVTM, CDR2 ANQGSEA. This CDR3 is built from 14 residues. The CDR3 reads CSALDSSGANVLTF. The CDR3 coding sequence is TGCAGCGCCCTGGACAGCTCTGGGGCCAACGTCCTGACTTTC.